This T cell receptor beta chain was retrieved from a study of T cell changes during pregnancy in multiple sclerosis. The germline V and J ends were trimmed by 7 bases and 0 bases, with 10 bases remaining between them. The CDR3 spans 14 residues. Per germline, CDR1 SNHLY and CDR2 FYNNEI. Profiled with immunoSEQ multiplex PCR; TCRdb holds only in-frame clones, not every one. The top ten hold just over 8% of the sample, which has 50,000 or so clones, 80% to 90% seen once. The origin of this receptor is a female donor with multiple sclerosis, enrolled in a pregnancy study. The J gene is TRBJ2-1, the V gene TRBV2; D remains ambiguous. The input for sequencing was CD8+ T cells from peripheral blood mononuclear cells, taken in the second trimester of pregnancy. The CDR3 DNA is TGTGCCAGCACCAGCGAAAGCTCCTACAATGAGCAGTTCTTC. This gives the protein CASTSESSYNEQFF.